This T cell receptor (beta chain) was obtained from a study of tumor T cells in aggressive B-cell lymphoma. CDR3 size: 16 residues. V was pared by 5 bases and J by 1 base, with 16 bases between. CDR1 is SGHTA and CDR2 is FQGNSA in the germline V gene. TCRdb's copy holds only in-frame clones and misses some; the assay was immunoSEQ multiplex PCR. The sample shows about 4,000 clones, roughly 90% of them seen only once. This receptor was identified in an adult with diffuse large B cell lymphoma. The chain recombines TRBV7-2 with TRBJ2-3; D gene uncertain. The sample comprised tumor tissue. CDR3 amino acids: CASSTAFLSGTDTQYF. Written as DNA, the CDR3 is TGTGCCAGCAGCACAGCCTTCCTATCTGGCACAGATACGCAGTATTTT.